This T cell receptor (beta chain) was captured by sequencing in a study of early T cells in non-severe SARS-CoV-2 infection. The V gene lost 0 bases and the J gene lost 0 bases, with 10 bases spanning the gap. In germline, CDR1 is DFQATT, CDR2 SNEGSKA (reference sequence). The length of the CDR3 is 15 residues. MiXCR, run by TCRdb on the 5' RACE reads, gives a single entry per CDR3 protein. Of 26,000 or so distinct CDR3 sequences detected, less than 7% appear once; the ten largest clones hold about 2.6%. This clonotype was recorded many times. The rearrangement uses TRBV20-1 and TRBJ2-3; TRBD1 or TRBD2 may be the D gene (6 bases each). This clonotype was obtained from an adult who was a healthcare worker with PCR-confirmed SARS-CoV-2 infection or an uninfected control (not recorded which). The sequenced sample consisted of whole blood. The CDR3 sequence is CSARDAGQSTDTQYF. DNA for the CDR3: TGCAGTGCTAGAGATGCGGGACAAAGCACAGATACGCAGTATTTT.